This T cell receptor beta chain was recovered during a study of T-cell memory formation after mild COVID-19. The ends were cut back, 6 bases at V and 7 bases at J, with 21 bases in the middle. Germline CDR1 SEHNR, CDR2 FQNEAQ (reference sequence). CDR3 length: 15 amino acids. Study-wide findings and caveats: Contracting clones from day 15 to 85 had balanced CD4/CD8; later expanders favoured CD4+.

TCRdb redid the calling of the 5' RACE reads with MiXCR, one entry per CDR3 protein. The top ten hold around 20% of the sample, which has a few hundred thousand distinct CDR3 sequences, roughly an eighth seen once. This clonotype was counted a few times. Its specificity is not known. The specimen sequenced was PBMCs or a T cell subset sorted from them (not recorded which). V gene TRBV7-9 combines with J gene TRBJ1-2; D possibly corresponds to TRBD1 (5 bases). This TCR came from a man in his late teens or twenties who had mild COVID-19 (a few samples of this study predate the infection). Cell type and time point are not known. This chain's CDR3 is CASSVHTGQGAGYTF. The DNA for the CDR3 is TGTGCCAGCAGTGTACACACGGGGCAGGGAGCTGGCTACACCTTC. The full variable domain, completed using reference TRBV7-9 and TRBJ1-2, is DTGVSQNPRHKITKRGQNVTFRCDPISEHNRLYWYRQTLGQGPEFLTYFQNEAQLEKSRLLSDRFSAERPKGSFSTLEIQRTEQGDSAMYLCASSVHTGQGAGYTFGSGTRLTVV.